This T cell receptor beta chain originates from a study of T cell changes during pregnancy in multiple sclerosis (dated by TCRdb to the late 2010s). Background on the whole study: Changes in the T cell repertoire over the course of pregnancy were examined in this study in women with multiple sclerosis.

The library came from the immunoSEQ multiplex PCR assay. TCRdb limited this immuneACCESS table to in-frame rearrangements with V and J called. A share of clones is missing; checked studies link under half to unresolved V genes, and the rest is unexplained. Counted in this sample were about 77,000 clones; about 92% of them appeared once. The top ten clones comprise just over 2.5% of the sample. The V and J ends are trimmed by 0 bases and 10 bases, leaving 13 bases between them. There are 15 amino acids in the CDR3, from cysteine to phenylalanine inclusive. This entry keeps only the CDR3 DNA: 45 bases, framed from base 1. Looking up the germline V gene (reference sequence) yields CDR1 SEHNR and CDR2 FQNEAQ. This clone was seen a handful of times. No antigen is known for it. No base-level quality is on record; no much larger clone is a single base apart.

The rearrangement combines TRBV7-9 with TRBJ1-6, with the D gene not confidently named. Sequences were derived from peripheral blood, sampled after pregnancy. This TCR derives from a female donor in good health, enrolled as a control in a pregnancy study. CDR3 sequence: CASSLAVGEGSPLHF. The nucleotides are TGTGCCAGCAGCTTAGCTGTCGGGGAAGGCTCACCCCTCCACTTT.